The rows below give T cell receptor beta chains drawn from one sample of a study of blood T cell repertoires in COVID-19. Profiling relied on immunoSEQ multiplex PCR, and the TCRdb table lists in-frame clones only, not all of them. The repertoire holds 90,000 or so clones, with 85% as singletons. The source material was peripheral blood. All receptors come from a man in his sixties with acute or convalescent COVID-19. The CDR3 runs from the conserved cysteine through the conserved F or W. D genes are given only for firm matches. Size values are once, few and many counts, or a class for expanded clones, and some rows have none.

-	TRBV15	TRBJ1-2	-	TGTGCCACCAGCAGAGATCGTACAGACTATGGCTACACCTTC	CATSRDRTDYGYTF
-	TRBV7-7	TRBJ2-5	TRBD2	TGTGCCAGCAGCTTAGGGACTAGCGCTGAGACCCAGTACTTC	CASSLGTSAETQYF
-	TRBV6-5	TRBJ2-5	TRBD1	TGTGCCAGCATTCGGACAGGGGGAGAACAGACCCAGTACTTC	CASIRTGGEQTQYF
-	TRBV10-3	TRBJ2-7	TRBD1	TGTGCCATCAGCGGGGACAGACCAATCTACGAGCAGTACTTC	CAISGDRPIYEQYF
-	TRBV5-1	TRBJ2-7	TRBD1	TGCGCCAGCAGGCGACAGGGCGCAGGGATTTTGGACGAGCAGTACTTC	CASRRQGAGILDEQYF
once	TRBV10-3	TRBJ2-1	TRBD2	TGTGCCATCAGTGAACTTAGCGGGGGCAATGAGCAGTTCTTC	CAISELSGGNEQFF
-	TRBV5-1	TRBJ2-2	-	TGCGCCAGCACCCCAAGCCAGCGGCCGAACACCGGGGAGCTGTTTTTT	CASTPSQRPNTGELFF
many	TRBV5-4	TRBJ2-3	-	TGTGCCAGCAGCCAGGGGACTACTCGCGACCAAACGCAGTATTTT	CASSQGTTRDQTQYF
-	TRBV6-5	TRBJ2-1	-	TGTGCCAGCAGCGGACTGTTCAATGAGCAGTTCTTC	CASSGLFNEQFF
-	TRBV6-5	TRBJ2-2	-	TGTGCCAGCAGTTACCAGTTGACCGGGGAGCTGTTTTTT	CASSYQLTGELFF
-	TRBV19	TRBJ1-5	-	TGTGCCAGTAGTATAGAGCGGGGGGCGGGCACGCCCCAGCATTTT	CASSIERGAGTPQHF
-	TRBV5-1	TRBJ2-3	-	TGCGCCAGCAGCGTCGCGCGAGCCACGAACGGAGATACGCAGTATTTT	CASSVARATNGDTQYF
-	TRBV15	TRBJ1-4	-	TGTGCCACCAGCAGAGATCTTGTAGGATCGGGCGGGGAAAAACTGTTTTTT	CATSRDLVGSGGEKLFF
few	TRBV11-3	TRBJ1-1	-	TGTGCCAGCAGCGCGGGTAGAGTGACTGAAGCTTTCTTT	CASSAGRVTEAFF
-	TRBV3-1/TRBV3-2	TRBJ1-1	TRBD1	TGTGCCAGCAGCCAAAGGACAGGGGAAGCTGAAGCTTTCTTT	CASSQRTGEAEAFF
-	TRBV7-8	TRBJ1-6	TRBD1	TGTGCCAGCAGCTTAGATCGGACAGGGAGTTCACCCCTCCACTTT	CASSLDRTGSSPLHF
-	TRBV7-2	TRBJ2-5	-	TGTGCCAGCAGCTTACAACCGGGAGAGTACGAAACCCAGTACTTC	CASSLQPGEYETQYF
once	TRBV6-5	TRBJ2-4	TRBD1	TGTGCCAGCAGTAGGGGACAGGGGAAAAACATTCAGTACTTC	CASSRGQGKNIQYF
few	TRBV29-1	TRBJ1-3	-	TGCAGCGTTGGTCCTCTCTCTGGAAACACCATATATTTT	CSVGPLSGNTIYF
-	TRBV7-2	TRBJ2-3	-	TGTGCCAGCAGCGCGAGACTAGTGCCAGATACGCAGTATTTT	CASSARLVPDTQYF
-	TRBV7-2	TRBJ2-7	TRBD2	TGTGCCAGCAGCTTAGAAAGGACTAGCTCGTCCGAGCAGTACTTC	CASSLERTSSSEQYF
-	TRBV6-1	TRBJ1-5	-	TGTGCCAGCAGTGAAGACTATAGCAATCAGCCCCAGCATTTT	CASSEDYSNQPQHF
-	TRBV29-1	TRBJ1-1	-	TGCAGCGTTGTAACAGCCCTGAACACTGAAGCTTTCTTT	CSVVTALNTEAFF
few	TRBV7-2	TRBJ2-3	TRBD1	TGTGCCAGCAGCTTCACGGGACAGGTCACAGATACGCAGTATTTT	CASSFTGQVTDTQYF
-	TRBV2	TRBJ2-2	-	TGTGCCAGCAGTGGGCAGGGGTATACCGGGGAGCTGTTTTTT	CASSGQGYTGELFF
-	TRBV10-3	TRBJ1-5	TRBD1	TGTGCCATCAAAACAGGGGGCGCCGATCAGCCCCAGCATTTT	CAIKTGGADQPQHF
-	TRBV19	TRBJ1-4	-	TGTGCCAGTAGTAGACAGTACGAAAAACTGTTTTTT	CASSRQYEKLFF
-	TRBV10-3	TRBJ2-7	-	TGTGCCATCAGTGATCGGGGACTGGCCTCCTACGAGCAGTACTTC	CAISDRGLASYEQYF